This T cell receptor beta chain came from a study of shared clonotypes between healthy human individuals. Overall study findings and caveats: Lower generation probabilities were found for non-shared clonotypes than for those shared by all four donors. Despite large depth, sorted-subset datasets appeared incompletely sequenced.

The length of the CDR3 is 15 residues. Trimming pared 5 bases from V and 9 bases from J, leaving 20 bases between. Germline CDR1 is MDHEN and CDR2 is SYDVKM. This table comes from immunoSEQ multiplex PCR, and its TCRdb copy is limited to in-frame clones, with some not included. This sample carries about a million clones, roughly 80% of them seen once, and the ten largest clones take 0.85% to 1%. Comment on this clone: Its specificity is not known.

Sequenced sample: memory CD4+ T cells from PBMCs. The subset: CD45RA-negative fraction. The source of this sequence is a man aged 18 to 29 in good health. Some clones in this sample may be carry-over from other donors' samples. The V and J genes are TRBV28 and TRBJ2-1, with D perhaps TRBD1 or TRBD2 (5 bases each). CDR3 DNA sequence: TGTGCCAGCAGTGAGACGGGCCGGGACCAGGCTGAGCAGTTCTTC. It codes for CASSETGRDQAEQFF. Variable domain in full (rest from reference TRBV28 and TRBJ2-1): DVKVTQSSRYLVKRTGEKVFLECVQDMDHENMFWYRQDPGLGLRLIYFSYDVKMKEKGDIPEGYSVSREKKERFSLILESASTNQTSMYLCASSETGRDQAEQFFGPGTRLTVL.